This TCR beta chain was recorded in a study of vaccination and CD4 T cells after COVID-19. Overall study: A positive SARS-CoV-2 nasal swab PCR result was recorded for each convalescent patient; about ten were mild and one severe.

Germline V gives CDR1 DFQATT, CDR2 SNEGSKA (reference sequence). The CDR3 spans 13 residues. With 1 base removed from V and 1 base from J, the gap between germline ends came to 7 bases. With the Oncomine TCR Beta short-read assay, DNA from cultured CD4+ T cells was sequenced. TCRdb passed the PCR reads through MiXCR, listing each CDR3 protein once. The sample holds 15,000 to 20,000 distinct CDR3 sequences, approximately 48% seen once. The sample's treatment: approximately 9-day PBMC culture with coronavirus spike peptide pools or control peptides (ViraFEST assay). ViraFEST enlarged antigen-specific T cell populations with peptide pools and afterwards sequenced TCRs. This clonotype was counted a few times. What it binds is not known.

V and J are TRBV20-1 and TRBJ1-2; D uncertain. The sample in question was CD4+ T cells from blood, cultured in vitro, obtained after SARS-CoV-2 vaccination. The origin of this receptor is a human donor who had recovered from COVID-19. CDR3 region: CSARGDINYGYTF. CDR3 coding DNA: TGCAGTGCTAGAGGGGATATTAACTATGGCTACACCTTC.